One T cell receptor beta chain is described in this entry. Its antigen is undetermined. V lost 2 bases and J lost 5; bases outside the gene matches: 9. The germline gives CDR1 SGHRS, CDR2 YFSETQ. The CDR3 is made up of 16 amino acids. The data were obtained in a study of T cell responses to AZD1222 COVID-19 vaccine. TCRdb's table, derived via immunoSEQ multiplex PCR, lists solely in-frame clones and lacks some. This sample has 90,000 to 150,000 clones, with approximately 88% found just once. Study-level results: Mostly white British, mostly female donors; authors suggested clonal diversity may be underestimated. After two AZD1222 doses, spike-specific TCR breadth and depth rose versus day 0. At baseline, just 5 or 6 AZD1222 recipients tested seropositive. Unmutated variant regions reportedly attract nearly half of all spike-specific TCRs.

This chain connects TRBV5-1 to TRBJ2-5, with 10 bases matching TRBD1. The clonotype comes from an adult in good health. The input for sequencing was peripheral blood, taken on day 0 of AZD1222 vaccination. Here the CDR3 reads CASSFVGTGAGETQYF. The CDR3 region has the DNA TGCGCCAGCAGCTTCGTGGGGACAGGGGCAGGGGAGACCCAGTACTTC. The complete variable domain, with remaining parts taken from reference TRBV5-1 and TRBJ2-5, reads KAGVTQTPRYLIKTRGQQVTLSCSPISGHRSVSWYQQTPGQGLQFLFEYFSETQRNKGNFPGRFSGRQFSNSRSEMNVSTLELGDSALYLCASSFVGTGAGETQYFGPGTRLLVL.